The rows below give T cell receptor beta chains drawn from one sample of a study of blood T cell repertoires in COVID-19. Sequencing was performed with immunoSEQ multiplex PCR; in TCRdb, only in-frame clones are kept and a portion is missing. The table records 180,000 or so clones, around 83% of them present only once. Sequenced input: PBMCs or T cells enriched from blood (not recorded which). The receptor set was obtained from a man aged 50 to 59 who had recovered from COVID-19. The CDR3 runs from the conserved cysteine through the conserved F or W. A D gene is named only where the DNA matches it firmly. Some rows mark clone size as missing; the rest say once, few, many or name a class of expanded clone.

len	j_gene	v_gene	abundance	d_gene	CDR3nt	CDR3aa
15	TRBJ1-6	TRBV7-6	.	.	TGTGCCAGCAGCCCGCAGGCGCAGGGAAATTCACCCCTCCACTTT	CASSPQAQGNSPLHF
16	TRBJ2-7	TRBV3-1/TRBV3-2	.	TRBD1	TGTGCCAGCAGCCCCGCCCCGGGACAGGGGGACTACGAGCAGTACTTC	CASSPAPGQGDYEQYF
16	TRBJ1-3	TRBV5-6	.	TRBD1	TGTGCCAGCAGCTTCGTACAGGGGGCTGCGGGAAACACCATATATTTT	CASSFVQGAAGNTIYF
13	TRBJ2-7	TRBV5-1	.	.	TGCGCCAGCAGCTTCAGGGAAGCCTACGAGCAGTACTTC	CASSFREAYEQYF
15	TRBJ1-2	TRBV5-1	many	TRBD1	TGCGCCAGCAGCACGGGACAGACCACTAACTATGGCTACACCTTC	CASSTGQTTNYGYTF
13	TRBJ1-1	TRBV6-5	.	.	TGTGCCAGCAGAGCAGGGTTGAACACTGAAGCTTTCTTT	CASRAGLNTEAFF
18	TRBJ1-2	TRBV28	.	TRBD1	TGTGCCAGCAGTTCCCCCACCGTGAATACAGGGGGTCCGTATGGCTACACCTTC	CASSSPTVNTGGPYGYTF
19	TRBJ2-7	TRBV30	.	TRBD2	TGTGCCTGGAGTGTACGTTTTAGCGGGGTTACCTTCAACTCCTACGAGCAGTACTTC	CAWSVRFSGVTFNSYEQYF
16	TRBJ1-5	TRBV19	.	.	TGTGCCAGTAAGGGCAGGGCATTGAGGGAGGGTCAGCCCCAGCATTTT	CASKGRALREGQPQHF
14	TRBJ2-2	TRBV5-6	once	TRBD1	TGTGCCAGCAGCTCAGGACAGGGGTCCGGGGAGCTGTTTTTT	CASSSGQGSGELFF
12	TRBJ2-7	TRBV29-1	.	.	TGCAGCGTTGGAGGGCAAACCTACGAGCAGTACTTC	CSVGGQTYEQYF
14	TRBJ1-1	TRBV6-4	.	TRBD1	TGTGCCAGCAGGTTGGACAGGAGGAACACTGAAGCTTTCTTT	CASRLDRRNTEAFF
14	TRBJ1-1	TRBV23-1	.	.	TGCGCCAGCAGTCATCACCAGAAGAACACTGAAGCTTTCTTT	CASSHHQKNTEAFF
15	TRBJ1-4	TRBV12-2	few	.	TGTGCAAGTCGCTTAGAATGGGGGGGTACTGAAAAACTGTTTTTT	CASRLEWGGTEKLFF
14	TRBJ2-5	TRBV2	.	TRBD1	TGTGCCAGCAGTGGACAGGGTAGCAGGGAGACCCAGTACTTC	CASSGQGSRETQYF
14	TRBJ1-6	TRBV2	.	TRBD1	TGTGCCTCACGTATCGGGGGACAGGAGCTACCCCTCCACTTT	CASRIGGQELPLHF
16	TRBJ2-2	TRBV18	.	.	TGTGCCAGCTCACCTGGAGGGGGCCGGGTCACCGGGGAGCTGTTTTTT	CASSPGGGRVTGELFF
12	TRBJ2-3	TRBV9	.	.	TGTGCCAGCAGCGTAGTAGAAGATACGCAGTATTTT	CASSVVEDTQYF
14	TRBJ1-6	TRBV28	.	.	TGTGCCAGCAGTCTCAGCTCCTATAATTCACCCCTCCACTTT	CASSLSSYNSPLHF
13	TRBJ2-7	TRBV5-8	.	.	TGTGCCAGCAGCTTATATGGGGGAGGCGAGCAGTACTTC	CASSLYGGGEQYF
12	TRBJ2-4	TRBV5-1	few	.	TGCGCCAGCAGCCTGTGCTGGTCTTGGGCCCCCTTC	CASSLCWSWAPF
17	TRBJ2-2	TRBV19	.	TRBD2	TGTGCCAGTAGTCCAAGCGGGGGGGCCGCGAACACCGGGGAGCTGTTTTTT	CASSPSGGAANTGELFF
15	TRBJ2-3	TRBV6-5	.	TRBD2	TGTGCCAGCAGGCTAGCGGGGGTGGGGGCAGATACGCAGTATTTT	CASRLAGVGADTQYF
13	TRBJ1-2	TRBV28	.	.	TGTGCCAGCAGAGAAAGTGGGGGCGATGGCTACACCTTC	CASRESGGDGYTF
16	TRBJ2-1	TRBV9	.	.	TGTGCCAGCAGCGTCAATTCCGGGATTTCCTACAATGAGCAGTTCTTC	CASSVNSGISYNEQFF
16	TRBJ2-3	TRBV5-4	few	TRBD2	TGTGCCAGCAGCTTGGGTCGCGGGGGAAGCACAGATACGCAGTATTTT	CASSLGRGGSTDTQYF
18	TRBJ1-1	TRBV6-1	.	TRBD1	TGTGCCAGCAGTGAAGCTTACCGGACAGGGGGCGCGTGGACTGAAGCTTTCTTT	CASSEAYRTGGAWTEAFF
15	TRBJ1-4	TRBV5-1	.	TRBD1	TGCGCCAGCAGTTATACAGGGGTTTCGAATGAAAAACTGTTTTTT	CASSYTGVSNEKLFF
15	TRBJ1-1	TRBV7-3	.	.	TGTGCCAGCAGCTTAGGGGGCGTGGGTGGCACTGAAGCTTTCTTT	CASSLGGVGGTEAFF
14	TRBJ1-6	TRBV28	.	TRBD1	TGTGCCAGCAGAGTAGGGGGCCGTAATTCACCCCTCCACTTT	CASRVGGRNSPLHF
12	TRBJ1-2	TRBV25-1	.	.	TGTGCCAGCACCCGGGGGGGCGATGGCTACACCTTC	CASTRGGDGYTF
20	TRBJ1-1	TRBV13	.	.	TGTGCCAGCAGCTTAAGACCGTTGTTTTCCGAAAGAGACAGGAACACTGAAGCTTTCTTT	CASSLRPLFSERDRNTEAFF
13	TRBJ2-7	TRBV10-1	few	TRBD2	TGCGCCAGCAGGGCTAGCGGGGGATACGAGCAGTACTTC	CASRASGGYEQYF
17	TRBJ2-2	TRBV18	few	.	TGTGCCAGCTCACCTCTTCCTGGGACAAGGTACACCGGGGAGCTGTTTTTT	CASSPLPGTRYTGELFF
15	TRBJ2-7	TRBV27	.	TRBD1	TGTGCCAGCAGTACGCGGGACAGGCGTTTGGACGAGCAGTACTTC	CASSTRDRRLDEQYF
16	TRBJ2-3	TRBV20-1	.	TRBD2	TGCAGTGCTAGTGGCGGGGGGGCGGTCGGGGCAGATACGCAGTATTTT	CSASGGGAVGADTQYF
13	TRBJ1-1	TRBV12-3/TRBV12-4	.	TRBD1	TGTGCCAGCAGTCCGACAGGGGTAACTGAAGCTTTCTTT	CASSPTGVTEAFF
15	TRBJ1-5	TRBV19	.	TRBD1	TGTGCCAGTTCCCCCCCGGACAGGGAGCTTATCCCCGCGCATTTT	CASSPPDRELIPAHF
15	TRBJ1-1	TRBV3-1/TRBV3-2	few	.	TGTGCCAGCAGCCAAGCGATAGGGGTGAACACTGAAGCTTTCTTT	CASSQAIGVNTEAFF
17	TRBJ2-1	TRBV27	.	.	TGTGCCAGTAGCATTCGGCCTACCCCGGGGTCCTACAATGAGCAGTTCTTC	CASSIRPTPGSYNEQFF
14	TRBJ1-5	TRBV5-1	.	.	TGCGCCAGCAGCCCAGACAGTAGCAATCAGCCCCAGCATTTT	CASSPDSSNQPQHF
13	TRBJ2-3	TRBV12-3/TRBV12-4	.	.	TGTGCCAGCAGTTCGGACGGGGTCGGTACGCAGTATTTT	CASSSDGVGTQYF
20	TRBJ1-3	TRBV7-8	.	TRBD1	TGTGCCAGCAGCTTAGCGAGTCGGAGGGACAGGGGACGCTCTGGAAACACCATATATTTT	CASSLASRRDRGRSGNTIYF
14	TRBJ1-5	TRBV2	.	.	TGTGCCAGCAGAGACCTCACAGGGAATCAGCCCCAGCATTTT	CASRDLTGNQPQHF
16	TRBJ1-5	TRBV6-2/TRBV6-3	.	.	TGTGCCAGCAGTTACCTAGGGGGGGTTGGCAATCAGCCCCAGCATTTT	CASSYLGGVGNQPQHF
14	TRBJ2-1	TRBV14	.	.	TGTGCCAGCATGAGGGGGGGCTCCTACAATGAGCAGTTCTTC	CASMRGGSYNEQFF
16	TRBJ2-3	TRBV9	.	TRBD2	TGTGCCAGCAGCGTAAATCCTAGCGGGGGGGCAGGTACGCAGTATTTT	CASSVNPSGGAGTQYF
13	TRBJ1-1	TRBV3-1/TRBV3-2	.	.	TGTGCCAGCAGCCAGCGTGGGACATATGAAGCTTTCTTT	CASSQRGTYEAFF
15	TRBJ2-1	TRBV5-1	.	.	TGCGCCAGCAGCTTACTCTCTGAGTCCTACAATGAGCAGTTCTTC	CASSLLSESYNEQFF
14	TRBJ1-1	TRBV3-1/TRBV3-2	once	.	TGTGCCAGCAGCCAACGGACAGCGAACACTGAAGCTTTCTTT	CASSQRTANTEAFF